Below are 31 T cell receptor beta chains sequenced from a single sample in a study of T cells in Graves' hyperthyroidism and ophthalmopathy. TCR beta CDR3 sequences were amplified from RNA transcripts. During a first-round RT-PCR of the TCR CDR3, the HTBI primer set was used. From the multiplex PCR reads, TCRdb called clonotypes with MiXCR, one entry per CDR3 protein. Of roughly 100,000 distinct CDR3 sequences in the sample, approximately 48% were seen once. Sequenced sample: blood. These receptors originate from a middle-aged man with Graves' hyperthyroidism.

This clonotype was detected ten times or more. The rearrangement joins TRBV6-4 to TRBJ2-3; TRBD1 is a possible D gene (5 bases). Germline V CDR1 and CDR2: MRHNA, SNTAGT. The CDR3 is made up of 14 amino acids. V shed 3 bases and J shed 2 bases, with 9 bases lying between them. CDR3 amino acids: CASSEGRHTDTQYF. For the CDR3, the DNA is TGTGCCAGCAGTGAGGGGCGGCACACAGATACGCAGTATTTT.

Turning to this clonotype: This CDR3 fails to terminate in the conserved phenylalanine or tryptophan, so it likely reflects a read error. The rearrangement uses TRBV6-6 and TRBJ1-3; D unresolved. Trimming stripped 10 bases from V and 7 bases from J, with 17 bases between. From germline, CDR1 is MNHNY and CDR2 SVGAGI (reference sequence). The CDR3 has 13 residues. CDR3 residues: CATYPGGRNTIYC. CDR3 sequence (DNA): TGTGCCACCTACCCGGGAGGCCGTAACACCATATATTGT.

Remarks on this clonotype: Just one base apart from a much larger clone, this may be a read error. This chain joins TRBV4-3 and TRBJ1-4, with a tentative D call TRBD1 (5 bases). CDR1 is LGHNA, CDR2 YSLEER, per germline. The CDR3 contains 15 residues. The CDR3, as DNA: TGCGCCAGCAGCGACGAGCAGGGTCCTAATGAAGAACTGTTTTTT. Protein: CASSDEQGPNEELFF.

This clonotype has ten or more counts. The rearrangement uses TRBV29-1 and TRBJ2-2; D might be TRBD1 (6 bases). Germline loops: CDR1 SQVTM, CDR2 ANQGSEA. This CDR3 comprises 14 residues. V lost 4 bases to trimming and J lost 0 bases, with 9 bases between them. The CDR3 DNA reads TGCAGCGTTGGGACAGCTGCGAACACCGGGGAGCTGTTTTTT. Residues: CSVGTAANTGELFF.

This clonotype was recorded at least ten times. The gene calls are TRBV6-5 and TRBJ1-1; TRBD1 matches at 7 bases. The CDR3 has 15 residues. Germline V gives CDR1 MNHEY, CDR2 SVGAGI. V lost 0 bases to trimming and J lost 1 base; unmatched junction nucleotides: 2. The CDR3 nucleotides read TGTGCCAGCAGTTACTCGACAGGGCCGAACACTGAAGCTTTCTTT. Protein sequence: CASSYSTGPNTEAFF.

CDR3 DNA: TGTGCCATCAGTGAAAGAGGGACGCTGGTTTACAATGAGCAGTTCTTC. It codes for CAISERGTLVYNEQFF. The rearrangement uses TRBV10-3 and TRBJ2-1; TRBD1 or TRBD2 may be the D gene (5 bases each). V dropped 3 bases and J dropped 4 bases, with 16 bases sitting between them. Germline loops: CDR1 ENHRY, CDR2 SYGVKD. The CDR3 length is 16 residues.

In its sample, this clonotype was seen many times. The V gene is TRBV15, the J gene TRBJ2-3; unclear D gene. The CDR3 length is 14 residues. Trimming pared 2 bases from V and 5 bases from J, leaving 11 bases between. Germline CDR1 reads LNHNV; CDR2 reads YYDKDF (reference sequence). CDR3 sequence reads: CATSRRSSLDTQYF. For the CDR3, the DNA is TGTGCCACCAGCAGACGGTCCTCTTTAGATACGCAGTATTTT.

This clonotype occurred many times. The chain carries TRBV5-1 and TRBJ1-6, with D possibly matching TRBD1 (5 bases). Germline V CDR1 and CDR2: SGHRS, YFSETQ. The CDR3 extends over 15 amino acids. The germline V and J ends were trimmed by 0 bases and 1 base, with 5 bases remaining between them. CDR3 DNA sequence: TGCGCCAGCAGCTTGGGACAGTCCTATAATTCACCCCTCCACTTT. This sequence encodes CASSLGQSYNSPLHF.

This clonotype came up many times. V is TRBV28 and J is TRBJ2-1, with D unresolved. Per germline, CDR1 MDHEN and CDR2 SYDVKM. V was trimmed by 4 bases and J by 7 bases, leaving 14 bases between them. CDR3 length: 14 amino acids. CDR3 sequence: CASSSATPVNEQFF. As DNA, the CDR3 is TGTGCCAGCAGTTCCGCCACCCCGGTGAATGAGCAGTTCTTC.

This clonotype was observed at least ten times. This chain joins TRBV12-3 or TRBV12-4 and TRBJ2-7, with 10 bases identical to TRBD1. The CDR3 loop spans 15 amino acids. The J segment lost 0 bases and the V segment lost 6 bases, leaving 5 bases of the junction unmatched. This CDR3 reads CASRAGTGDSYEQYF. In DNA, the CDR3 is TGTGCCAGCAGGGCCGGGACAGGGGACTCCTACGAGCAGTACTTC.

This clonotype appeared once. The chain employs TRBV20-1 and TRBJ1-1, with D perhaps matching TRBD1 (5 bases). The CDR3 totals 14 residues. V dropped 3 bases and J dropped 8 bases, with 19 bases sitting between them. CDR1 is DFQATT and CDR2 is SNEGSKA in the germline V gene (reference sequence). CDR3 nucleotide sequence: TGCAGTGCTAGGCCACCAGGGTTGGGGACGGAAGCTTTCTTT. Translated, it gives CSARPPGLGTEAFF.

The CDR3 region is CASSLPTSVINEQFF. CDR3 DNA: TGTGCCAGCAGCCTACCGACTAGCGTAATCAATGAGCAGTTCTTC. This chain uses TRBV7-2 with TRBJ2-1; 8 bases agree with TRBD2. Trimming took 5 bases from V and 6 from J; bases not matched to a gene: 9. Germline CDR1 is SGHTA and CDR2 is FQGNSA. This CDR3 has 15 residues.

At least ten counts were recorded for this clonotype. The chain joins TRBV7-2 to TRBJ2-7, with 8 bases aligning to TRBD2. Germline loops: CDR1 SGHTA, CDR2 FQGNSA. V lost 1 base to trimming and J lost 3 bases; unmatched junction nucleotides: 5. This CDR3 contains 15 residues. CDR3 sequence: CASSLGGGRVYEQYF. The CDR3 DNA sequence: TGTGCCAGCAGCTTAGGCGGGGGGCGCGTCTACGAGCAGTACTTC.

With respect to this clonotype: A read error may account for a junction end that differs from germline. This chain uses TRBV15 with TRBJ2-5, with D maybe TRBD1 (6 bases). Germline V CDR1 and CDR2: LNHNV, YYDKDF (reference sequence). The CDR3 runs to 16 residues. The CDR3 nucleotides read TGTGCCACCAGCAGAGATCAAGCAGGGGCTCAAGAGACCCAGCACTTC. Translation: CATSRDQAGAQETQHF.

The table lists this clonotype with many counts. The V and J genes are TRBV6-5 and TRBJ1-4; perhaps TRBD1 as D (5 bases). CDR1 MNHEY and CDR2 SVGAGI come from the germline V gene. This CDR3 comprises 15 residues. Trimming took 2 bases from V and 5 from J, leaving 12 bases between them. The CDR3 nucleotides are TGTGCCAGCAGTTACCTGGGGCCCACCAATGAAAAACTGTTTTTT. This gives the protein CASSYLGPTNEKLFF.

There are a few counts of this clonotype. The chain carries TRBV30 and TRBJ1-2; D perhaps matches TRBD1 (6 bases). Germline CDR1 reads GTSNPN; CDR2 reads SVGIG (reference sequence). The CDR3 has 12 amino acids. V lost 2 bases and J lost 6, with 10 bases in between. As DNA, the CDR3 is TGTGCCTGGAGTCGGAGGGGGAATGGCTACACCTTC. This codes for CAWSRRGNGYTF.

The CDR3 region is CASSVGGQDEQFF. The DNA for the CDR3 is TGTGCCAGCAGTGTGGGGGGCCAAGATGAGCAGTTCTTC. V gene TRBV2 combines with J gene TRBJ2-1; D tentatively fits TRBD1 or TRBD2 (6 bases each). Trimming took 4 bases from V and 8 from J, leaving 12 bases between them. The CDR3 has 13 amino acids. Per germline, CDR1 SNHLY and CDR2 FYNNEI.

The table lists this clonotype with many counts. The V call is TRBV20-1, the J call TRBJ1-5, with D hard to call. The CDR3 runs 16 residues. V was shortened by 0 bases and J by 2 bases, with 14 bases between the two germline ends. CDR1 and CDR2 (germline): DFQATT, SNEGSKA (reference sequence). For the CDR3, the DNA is TGCAGTGCTAGAGATAAATCCAAGGGCGGCAATCAGCCCCAGCATTTT. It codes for CSARDKSKGGNQPQHF.

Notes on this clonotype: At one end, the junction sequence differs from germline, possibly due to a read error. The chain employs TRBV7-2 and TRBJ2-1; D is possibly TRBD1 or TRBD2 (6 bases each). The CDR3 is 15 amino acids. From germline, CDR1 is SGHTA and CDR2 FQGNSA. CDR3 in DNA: TGTGCCAACAGCCCACTCGGGGGCAAACGGAATGAGCAGTTCTTC. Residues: CANSPLGGKRNEQFF.

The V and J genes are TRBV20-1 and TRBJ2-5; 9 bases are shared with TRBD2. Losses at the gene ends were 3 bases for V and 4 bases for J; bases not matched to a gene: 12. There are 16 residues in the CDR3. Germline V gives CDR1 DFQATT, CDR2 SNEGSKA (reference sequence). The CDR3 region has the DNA TGCAGTGCTAGGGGGGTTAGCGGGAGTACGGCAGAGACCCAGTACTTC. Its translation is CSARGVSGSTAETQYF.

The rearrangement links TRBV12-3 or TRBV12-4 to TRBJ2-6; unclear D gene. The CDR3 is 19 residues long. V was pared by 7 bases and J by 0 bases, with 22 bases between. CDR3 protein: CASTSFGGFERSGANVLTF. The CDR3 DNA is TGTGCCAGCACCTCTTTTGGTGGCTTCGAACGCTCTGGGGCCAACGTCCTGACTTTC.

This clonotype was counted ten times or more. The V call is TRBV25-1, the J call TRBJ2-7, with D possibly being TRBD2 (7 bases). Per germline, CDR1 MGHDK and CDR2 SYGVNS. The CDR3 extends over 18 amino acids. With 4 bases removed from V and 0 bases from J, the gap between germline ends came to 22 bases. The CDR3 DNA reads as TGTGCCAGCAGTGCTAGGGGGGTTAGCGGGTGGAACTCCTACGAGCAGTACTTC. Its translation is CASSARGVSGWNSYEQYF.

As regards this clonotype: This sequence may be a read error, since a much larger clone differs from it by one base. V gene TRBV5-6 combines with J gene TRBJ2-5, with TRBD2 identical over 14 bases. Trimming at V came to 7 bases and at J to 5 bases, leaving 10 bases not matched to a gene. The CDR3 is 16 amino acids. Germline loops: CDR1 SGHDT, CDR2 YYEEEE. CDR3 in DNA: TGTGCCAGCCGCCGCGGACTAGCGGGAGGATTTGAGACCCAGTACTTC. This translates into CASRRGLAGGFETQYF. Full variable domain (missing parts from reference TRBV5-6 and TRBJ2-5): DAGVTQSPTHLIKTRGQQVTLRCSPKSGHDTVSWYQQALGQGPQFIFQYYEEEERQRGNFPDRFSGHQFPNYSSELNVNALLLGDSALYLCASRRGLAGGFETQYFGPGTRLLVL.

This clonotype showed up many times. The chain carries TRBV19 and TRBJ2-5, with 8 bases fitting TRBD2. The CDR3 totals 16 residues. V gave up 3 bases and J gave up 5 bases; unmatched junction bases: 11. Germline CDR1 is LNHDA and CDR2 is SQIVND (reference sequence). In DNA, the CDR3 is TGTGCCAGTAGTATTTCAGGGGCGGGAGGAGTCGAGACCCAGTACTTC. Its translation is CASSISGAGGVETQYF. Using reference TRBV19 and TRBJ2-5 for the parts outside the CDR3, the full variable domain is DGGITQSPKYLFRKEGQNVTLSCEQNLNHDAMYWYRQDPGQGLRLIYYSQIVNDFQKGDIAEGYSVSREKKESFPLTVTSAQKNPTAFYLCASSISGAGGVETQYFGPGTRLLVL.

The CDR3 reads CAESTADTQYF. The CDR3 coding sequence is TGTGCTGAGAGCACGGCGGATACGCAGTATTTT. The chain employs TRBV2 and TRBJ2-3; D not resolved. The CDR3 length is 11 residues. Germline V gives CDR1 SNHLY, CDR2 FYNNEI.

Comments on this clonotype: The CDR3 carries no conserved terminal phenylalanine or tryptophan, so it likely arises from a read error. The CDR3 loop is CDSRWHNGEQYL. The CDR3 region has the DNA TGTGACAGCAGATGGCATAATGGCGAGCAGTACTTA. This chain uses TRBV7-9 with TRBJ2-7, with no clear D. CDR3 size: 12 residues. CDR1 SEHNR and CDR2 FQNEAQ come from the germline V gene (reference sequence).

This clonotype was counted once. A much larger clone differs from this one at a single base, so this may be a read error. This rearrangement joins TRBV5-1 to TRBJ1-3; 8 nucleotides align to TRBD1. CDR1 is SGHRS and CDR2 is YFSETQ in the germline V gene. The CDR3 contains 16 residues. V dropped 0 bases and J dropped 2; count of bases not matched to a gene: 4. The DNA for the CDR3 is TGCGCCAGCAGCTTGGCGGGGACAGGTCCTGGAAACACCATATATTTT. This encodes CASSLAGTGPGNTIYF.

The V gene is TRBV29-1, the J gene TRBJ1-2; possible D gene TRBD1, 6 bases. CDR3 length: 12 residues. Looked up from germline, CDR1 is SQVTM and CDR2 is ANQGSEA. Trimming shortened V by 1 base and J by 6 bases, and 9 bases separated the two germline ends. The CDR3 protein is CSVEGTVNGYTF. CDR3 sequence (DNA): TGCAGCGTTGAAGGGACAGTTAATGGCTACACCTTC.

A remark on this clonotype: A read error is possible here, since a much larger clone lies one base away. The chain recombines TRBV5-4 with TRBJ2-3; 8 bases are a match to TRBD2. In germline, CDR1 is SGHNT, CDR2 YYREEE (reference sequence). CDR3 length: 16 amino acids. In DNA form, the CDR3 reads TGTGCCAGCAACTTGGAGCGCGGGGGGAGCACAGATACGCAGTATTTT. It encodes CASNLERGGSTDTQYF.

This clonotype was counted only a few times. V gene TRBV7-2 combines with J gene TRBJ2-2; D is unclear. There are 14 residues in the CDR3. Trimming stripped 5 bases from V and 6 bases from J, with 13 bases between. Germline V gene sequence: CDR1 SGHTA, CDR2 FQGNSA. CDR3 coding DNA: TGTGCCAGCAGCCAAGATGTTAAACCCGGGGAGCTGTTTTTT. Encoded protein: CASSQDVKPGELFF.

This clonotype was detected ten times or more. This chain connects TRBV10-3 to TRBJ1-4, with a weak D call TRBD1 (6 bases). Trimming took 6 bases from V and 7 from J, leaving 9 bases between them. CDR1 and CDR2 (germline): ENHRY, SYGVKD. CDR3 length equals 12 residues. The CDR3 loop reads CAISPRGEKLFF. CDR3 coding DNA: TGTGCCATCAGCCCCAGGGGTGAAAAACTGTTTTTT.